The TCR beta chain under discussion was sequenced for a study of T-cell reconstitution after alpha-beta-depleted transplantation in children. Trimming left V 0 bases short and J 5 bases short, with 14 bases between. Germline values: CDR1 DFQATT, CDR2 SNEGSKA (reference sequence). The CDR3 runs 14 residues. Unique molecular identifiers were used in preparing the TCRbeta library. TCRdb independently ran MiXCR on the PCR reads; one entry per CDR3 protein. The data show some 400,000 distinct CDR3 sequences, with around 21% seen just once and less than 4.5% held by the top ten. The sequences come from PBMCs from the stem cell graft donor, collected from the stem cell graft. This rearrangement joins TRBV20-1 to TRBJ2-7; no firm D call. This TCR came from a human donor who donated a stem cell graft to a child with acute myeloid leukemia. The CDR3 coding sequence is TGCAGTGCTAGAGATCTAGGACCCACTGACGAGCAGTACTTC. Translated: CSARDLGPTDEQYF.